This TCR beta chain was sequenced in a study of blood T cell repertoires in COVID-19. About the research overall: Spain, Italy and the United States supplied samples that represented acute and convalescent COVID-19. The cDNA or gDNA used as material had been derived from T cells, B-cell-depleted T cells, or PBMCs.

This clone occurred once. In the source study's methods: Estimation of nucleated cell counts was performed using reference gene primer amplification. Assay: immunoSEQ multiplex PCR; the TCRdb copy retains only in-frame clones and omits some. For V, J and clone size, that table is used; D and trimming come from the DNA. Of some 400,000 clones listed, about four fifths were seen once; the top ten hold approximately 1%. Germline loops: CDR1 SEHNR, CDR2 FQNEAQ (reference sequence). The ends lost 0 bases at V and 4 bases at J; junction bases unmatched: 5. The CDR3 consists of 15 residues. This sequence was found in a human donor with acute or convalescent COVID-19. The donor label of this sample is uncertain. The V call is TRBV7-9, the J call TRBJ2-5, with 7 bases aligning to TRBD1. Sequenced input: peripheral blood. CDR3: CASSLALTGSETQYF. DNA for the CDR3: TGTGCCAGCAGCTTAGCGTTGACAGGGTCAGAGACCCAGTACTTC.